What follows are 31 T cell receptor beta chains derived from one specimen sequenced in a study of beta chain features in type 1 diabetes. Isolated RNA was reverse transcribed in full, so expressed TCRB transcripts were sequenced. Data came from immunoSEQ multiplex PCR; TCRdb stores just in-frame clones and leaves some out. This sample yields fewer than 25,000 clones, of which around 50% are seen a single time; about 0.43% belongs to the top ten. The sequencing sample was made of stem cell memory CD4+ T cells from blood. The source of these receptors is a man younger than 35 in good health.

The chain uses TRBV14 and TRBJ2-7; D is possibly TRBD2 (6 bases). From germline, CDR1 is SGHDN and CDR2 FVKESK. The CDR3 extends over 15 amino acids. V was cut by 1 base and J by 2 bases, with 12 bases left in between. This CDR3 is CASSQGFAGTYEQYF. CDR3 bases: TGTGCCAGCAGCCAAGGCTTCGCGGGAACCTACGAGCAGTACTTC.

The genes are TRBV18 and TRBJ1-2; no definite D call. Trimming left V 2 bases short and J 6 bases short, with 10 bases between. Germline CDR1 reads KGHSH; CDR2 reads LQKENI. This CDR3 comprises 13 residues. The CDR3 bases are TGTGCCAGCTCACCAGGAGAAGGAAATGGCTACACCTTC. Protein sequence: CASSPGEGNGYTF.

The chain combines TRBV5-1 with TRBJ2-1, with 10 bases fitting TRBD1. V was pared by 4 bases and J by 6 bases, with 4 bases of the junction left unmatched. Germline CDR1 is SGHRS and CDR2 is YFSETQ. This CDR3 spans 14 amino acids. The CDR3 DNA reads TGCGCCAGCAGCATCCGGGACAGGGGCAATGAGCAGTTCTTC. It yields the protein CASSIRDRGNEQFF.

V is TRBV5-4 and J is TRBJ1-1, with a possible D match to TRBD1 (6 bases). This CDR3 is built from 16 residues. V lost 4 bases and J lost 4, with 20 bases in between. Germline V gene sequence: CDR1 SGHNT, CDR2 YYREEE (reference sequence). CDR3 in DNA: TGTGCCAGCAGCCCTCAAACAGGGCTCTGGGGCACTGAAGCTTTCTTT. Amino acids: CASSPQTGLWGTEAFF.

J is TRBJ1-2 and V is TRBV5-8, with TRBD1 identical over 7 bases. Unmatched junction bases numbered 8, after V lost 0 bases and J lost 3 bases. The germline gives CDR1 SGHTS, CDR2 YDEGEE. The CDR3 contains 16 residues. CDR3 bases: TGTGCCAGCAGCTTGGTTTTGGGACAGTCTTACTATGGCTACACCTTC. As protein: CASSLVLGQSYYGYTF.

V gene TRBV12-5 combines with J gene TRBJ2-1, with TRBD2 matching 12 bases. This CDR3 comprises 17 residues. The germline V gene has CDR1 LGHNT and CDR2 FRNRAP. V shed 0 bases, J shed 5 bases, and the junction held 5 bases outside the gene matches. Written as DNA, the CDR3 is TGTGCTAGTGGTTTGGTACTGGCTAGCGGGGGGGACAATGAGCAGTTCTTC. Its protein is CASGLVLASGGDNEQFF. The full variable domain, its missing parts supplied by reference TRBV12-5 and TRBJ2-1, is DARVTQTPRHKVTEMGQEVTMRCQPILGHNTVFWYRQTMMQGLELLAYFRNRAPLDDSGMPKDRFSAEMPDATLATLKIQPSEPRDSAVYFCASGLVLASGGDNEQFFGPGTRLTVL.

V gene TRBV5-4 combines with J gene TRBJ2-2, with TRBD1 identical over 7 bases. V gave up 0 bases and J gave up 1 base; unmatched junction bases: 3. CDR1 and CDR2 (germline): SGHNT, YYREEE (reference sequence). The CDR3 consists of 16 residues. Written as DNA, the CDR3 is TGTGCCAGCAGCTTGGGACAGGGTAGGAACACCGGGGAGCTGTTTTTT. This encodes CASSLGQGRNTGELFF.

The rearrangement uses TRBV10-3 and TRBJ2-1, with 7 bases lining up with TRBD1. Germline V gene lookup returns CDR1 ENHRY and CDR2 SYGVKD. Trimming cost V 2 bases and J 8 bases; bases outside gene matches: 9. The CDR3 extends over 15 amino acids. CDR3 bases: TGTGCCATCAGTGAGCCGAAGACAGGGATGGATGAGCAGTTCTTC. Translation: CAISEPKTGMDEQFF.

This clone showed up just once. The J gene is TRBJ2-7, the V gene TRBV6-6; possible D gene TRBD2, 5 bases. Trimming took 8 bases from V and 0 from J, leaving 8 bases between them. This CDR3 has 12 amino acids. Germline CDR1 reads MNHNY; CDR2 reads SVGAGI (reference sequence). Here the CDR3 reads CASRRGSYEQYF. The CDR3 nucleotides read TGTGCCAGCCGTCGGGGCTCCTACGAGCAGTACTTC.

The chain combines TRBV6-5 with TRBJ1-1, with 7 bases that match TRBD1. This CDR3 comprises 14 residues. From germline, CDR1 is MNHEY and CDR2 SVGAGI. Trimming removed 6 bases from V and 7 bases from J; junction bases left unmatched: 11. The CDR3 nucleotides are TGTGCCAGCAGGCGGCCTGACAGGGACCTTGAAGCTTTCTTT. Translated: CASRRPDRDLEAFF.

This clone occurred a few times. The genes are TRBV7-2 and TRBJ2-3, with D perhaps TRBD1 (6 bases). Germline V gene lookup returns CDR1 SGHTA and CDR2 FQGNSA. The CDR3 spans 14 residues. The V end lost 5 bases, the J end lost 2 bases, and 11 bases lay between the germline ends. CDR3 nucleotides: TGTGCCAGCAGCCCCGGACAGTTCACAGATACGCAGTATTTT. Protein: CASSPGQFTDTQYF.

The rearrangement uses TRBV30 and TRBJ2-7, with 8 positions matching TRBD1. With 1 base clipped from V and 4 bases from J, the junction kept 6 bases outside the gene matches. Germline-derived CDR1 and CDR2 are GTSNPN and SVGIG (reference sequence). The CDR3 contains 14 residues. The CDR3 sequence is CAWSGQGRKYEQYF. CDR3 bases: TGTGCCTGGAGTGGACAGGGGAGAAAATACGAGCAGTACTTC.

The gene calls are TRBV13 and TRBJ2-1; 10 nucleotides line up with TRBD2. V lost 0 bases, J lost 10 bases, and 0 bases stayed unmatched. Germline V gives CDR1 PRHDT, CDR2 FYEKMQ (reference sequence). The CDR3 covers 13 residues. DNA for the CDR3: TGTGCCAGCAGCTTAGGACTAGCGGGAGAGCAGTTCTTC. It yields the protein CASSLGLAGEQFF.

This clone has only a few counts. V and J are TRBV7-2 and TRBJ2-3, with D perhaps TRBD1 (6 bases). The V end lost 5 bases, the J end lost 2 bases, and 14 bases lay between the germline ends. The CDR3 length is 15 residues. Germline V gene lookup returns CDR1 SGHTA and CDR2 FQGNSA. DNA of the CDR3: TGTGCCAGCAGCCCGGGACACGGAGTCACAGATACGCAGTATTTT. Protein sequence: CASSPGHGVTDTQYF.

The genes are TRBV4-3 and TRBJ1-4; unclear D gene. In germline, CDR1 is LGHNA, CDR2 YSLEER. V was trimmed by 2 bases and J by 7 bases, leaving 8 bases between them. This CDR3 has 13 residues. The CDR3: CASSQLNGEKLFF. The CDR3 DNA is TGCGCCAGCAGCCAATTAAACGGTGAAAAACTGTTTTTT.

The genes are TRBV6-5 and TRBJ2-3; D is undetermined. Per germline, CDR1 MNHEY and CDR2 SVGAGI. V lost 0 bases, J lost 4 bases, and 8 bases lay in between. The CDR3 totals 14 residues. CDR3 DNA: TGTGCCAGCAGTTACTCGTTGGCGGCAGATACGCAGTATTTT. It encodes CASSYSLAADTQYF.

This clone has more than one count but fewer than ten. The rearrangement uses TRBV18 and TRBJ1-2; D is perhaps TRBD1 (5 bases). Germline loops: CDR1 KGHSH, CDR2 LQKENI. Trimming left V 3 bases short and J 2 bases short, with 7 bases between. The CDR3 has 13 amino acids. The CDR3 spells CASSPEGNYGYTF. CDR3 coding DNA: TGTGCCAGCTCACCGGAGGGGAACTATGGCTACACCTTC.

The chain carries TRBV29-1 and TRBJ1-5; D remains unclear. The V end was cut by 4 bases, the J end by 5 bases, with 9 bases between. Per the germline V gene, CDR1 is SQVTM and CDR2 is ANQGSEA. The CDR3 runs to 12 residues. CDR3 sequence reads: CSVAPDDQPQHF. DNA of the CDR3: TGCAGCGTTGCGCCAGATGATCAGCCCCAGCATTTT.

The rearrangement links TRBV4-3 to TRBJ1-1, with D uncertain. CDR1 is LGHNA, CDR2 YSLEER, per germline. With 0 bases removed from V and 1 base from J, the gap between germline ends came to 6 bases. The CDR3 sequence is 14 residues long. In DNA form, the CDR3 reads TGCGCCAGCAGCCAAGATTCCCGGAACACTGAAGCTTTCTTT. Translation gives CASSQDSRNTEAFF.

This chain links TRBV30 with TRBJ1-6, with D unresolved. The CDR3 spans 13 residues. The ends were cut back, 0 bases at V and 9 bases at J, with 9 bases in the middle. From germline, CDR1 is GTSNPN and CDR2 SVGIG (reference sequence). The CDR3 bases are TGTGCCTGGAGTGTACGAGAGGGTTCACCCCTCCACTTT. Translated: CAWSVREGSPLHF.

The rearrangement joins TRBV15 to TRBJ1-1; D is perhaps TRBD1 (6 bases). V was shortened by 0 bases and J by 4 bases, with 9 bases between the two germline ends. The CDR3 contains 14 residues. The germline V gene has CDR1 LNHNV and CDR2 YYDKDF (reference sequence). CDR3 sequence reads: CATSREGGRTEAFF. The CDR3 DNA follows: TGTGCCACCAGCAGAGAGGGGGGGCGCACTGAAGCTTTCTTT.

This clone was detected only a few times. This chain joins TRBV7-3 and TRBJ2-6; D possibly corresponds to TRBD1 (5 bases). The CDR3 extends over 16 amino acids. The germline V and J ends were trimmed by 1 base and 0 bases, with 7 bases remaining between them. Germline-derived CDR1 and CDR2 are SGHTA and FQGTGA. The CDR3 here is CASSLMGLSGANVLTF. CDR3 in DNA: TGTGCCAGCAGCTTAATGGGGCTCTCTGGGGCCAACGTCCTGACTTTC.

The J gene is TRBJ2-4, the V gene TRBV6-5; D might be TRBD2 (7 bases). Germline V lookup: CDR1 MNHEY, CDR2 SVGAGI. The CDR3 sequence is 16 residues long. V was pared by 0 bases and J by 1 base, with 10 bases between. CDR3 nucleotide sequence: TGTGCCAGCAGTTACTCAGGGGGAGGGGCCAAAAACATTCAGTACTTC. It specifies CASSYSGGGAKNIQYF.

This clone has only a few counts. The rearrangement joins TRBV7-9 to TRBJ2-1, with 13 bases lining up with TRBD2. There are 16 residues in the CDR3. V shed 4 bases, J shed 5 bases, and the junction held 5 bases outside the gene matches. Germline CDR1 is SEHNR and CDR2 is FQNEAQ (reference sequence). CDR3 in DNA: TGTGCCAGCAGCTCCCAGACTAGCGGGGGGCACAATGAGCAGTTCTTC. Translation gives CASSSQTSGGHNEQFF. Full variable domain (missing parts from reference TRBV7-9 and TRBJ2-1): DTGVSQNPRHKITKRGQNVTFRCDPISEHNRLYWYRQTLGQGPEFLTYFQNEAQLEKSRLLSDRFSAERPKGSFSTLEIQRTEQGDSAMYLCASSSQTSGGHNEQFFGPGTRLTVL.

The V and J genes are TRBV19 and TRBJ1-5; TRBD1 matches 7 bases. Trimming cost V 3 bases and J 2 bases; bases outside gene matches: 10. There are 17 residues in the CDR3. Germline assignment: CDR1 LNHDA and CDR2 SQIVND (reference sequence). The CDR3 DNA follows: TGTGCCAGTAGTATCTTACAGGGGACGTTAGGCAATCAGCCCCAGCATTTT. This translates into CASSILQGTLGNQPQHF.

J is TRBJ2-3 and V is TRBV19, with D possibly matching TRBD2 (6 bases). Trimming stripped 7 bases from V and 2 bases from J, with 13 bases between. The CDR3 consists of 14 residues. The germline gives CDR1 LNHDA, CDR2 SQIVND (reference sequence). CDR3 in DNA: TGTGCCAGTAACGAGGGAGGCGTCACAGATACGCAGTATTTT. Translating it yields CASNEGGVTDTQYF.

This chain links TRBV5-1 with TRBJ2-7, with a tentative D call TRBD2 (6 bases). The CDR3 is 16 amino acids. CDR1 is SGHRS, CDR2 YFSETQ, per germline. Trimming took 1 base from V and 0 from J, leaving 14 bases between them. In DNA, the CDR3 is TGCGCCAGCAGCTTGATTCTGGCGGGAAGCTCCTACGAGCAGTACTTC. Translated, it gives CASSLILAGSSYEQYF.

V usage is TRBV6-1 and J usage is TRBJ2-1, with 8 bases identical to TRBD1. V shed 9 bases and J 7 bases; nucleotides not matched to a gene: 5. CDR3 length: 12 residues. Germline lookup yields CDR1 MNHNS and CDR2 SASEGT. The CDR3 DNA is TGTGCCAGTGAAGGACAGGGTAATGAGCAGTTCTTC. Amino acid sequence: CASEGQGNEQFF.

In its sample, this clone was seen a few times. The J gene is TRBJ1-2, the V gene TRBV11-2; 10 bases match TRBD1. CDR3 size: 14 residues. Trimming removed 8 bases from V and 8 bases from J; junction bases left unmatched: 11. The germline CDR1 and CDR2 sequences are SGHAT and FQNNGV. CDR3 nucleotide sequence: TGTGCCAGCGGCCTCCGAGACAGGGGGCGCGGCTACACCTTC. Amino acids: CASGLRDRGRGYTF.

The chain links TRBV30 to TRBJ2-1; weak D call: TRBD2 (6 bases). Per germline, CDR1 GTSNPN and CDR2 SVGIG (reference sequence). CDR3 length: 13 residues. Trimming shortened V by 7 bases and J by 7 bases, and 17 bases separated the two germline ends. In nucleotides, the CDR3 is TGTGCCTCGCCGGGGGATAGCGGTAATGAGCAGTTCTTC. It codes for CASPGDSGNEQFF. Full variable domain (rest looked up from reference TRBV30 and TRBJ2-1): SQTIHQWPATLVQPVGSPLSLECTVEGTSNPNLYWYRQAAGRGLQLLFYSVGIGQISSEVPQNLSASRPQDRQFILSSKKLLLSDSGFYLCASPGDSGNEQFFGPGTRLTVL.

This clone was picked up one time. The V gene is TRBV14, the J gene TRBJ2-7, with TRBD2 identical over 10 bases. The germline V gene has CDR1 SGHDN and CDR2 FVKESK. The junction had 3 bases not matched to a gene; V was cut back by 6 bases and J by 4 bases. The CDR3 totals 13 residues. In DNA form, the CDR3 reads TGTGCCAGCAGAGTAGCGGGAGGTTACGAGCAGTACTTC. This translates into CASRVAGGYEQYF.